This T cell receptor (beta chain) was captured in a study of human T cells and chemical hapten exposure. Study findings and constraints: Expanded TCRs produced significantly more large CDR3 similarity clusters than controls did. After DPC sensitization, TCRs above 1 in 1000 frequency showed no change.

As for time point: patch test 1, 2 weeks after DPC sensitization. As for treatment: therapeutic diphenylcyclopropenone sensitization with weekly scalp DPC. This clonotype has a count of ten or more. The antigen is undetermined. TCRdb itself ran the RACE reads through MiXCR, one entry per CDR3 protein. Of about 380,000 distinct CDR3 sequences in the sample, more than 4.5% are singletons; the top ten hold roughly 2.4%. The V and J ends lost 3 bases and 5 bases respectively, with 10 bases between them. This CDR3 is 13 amino acids long. The germline V gene has CDR1 SGHTA and CDR2 FQGTGA. This TCR derives from a woman aged 45-59 years with alopecia areata. Some clones in this sample may be carry-over from other donors' samples. Sequenced here: whole blood, sampled in connection with sensitization to the hapten diphenylcyclopropenone (DPC). The gene calls are TRBV7-3 and TRBJ2-5; D call uncertain. CDR3 in amino acids: CASSLWDRETQYF. The DNA of the CDR3 is TGTGCCAGCAGCTTGTGGGATAGGGAGACCCAGTACTTC.